The 19 T cell receptor beta chains listed next were all sequenced from one sample in a study of graft-versus-host responses after intestinal transplantation. Produced via immunoSEQ multiplex PCR; TCRdb's table is partial and in-frame only. The sample includes about 3,000 clones, roughly a third of them seen just once. Sequenced here: alloreactive CD4+ T cells from a mixed lymphocyte reaction culture, sampled before transplantation. The subset here: CFSE-low proliferating T cells sorted from approximately 6-day pre-transplant mixed lymphocyte reaction (GvH or HvG direction). Receptors were obtained from a human patient who was an organ donor for intestinal transplantation.

This clone was counted only a few times. The chain couples TRBV6-6 to TRBJ2-3; weak D call: TRBD2 (5 bases). V was shortened by 2 bases and J by 5 bases, with 14 bases between the two germline ends. The length of the CDR3 is 15 residues. Germline V gene sequence: CDR1 MNHNY, CDR2 SVGAGI (reference sequence). CDR3 in amino acids: CASSYVGVGVDTQYF. As DNA, the CDR3 is TGTGCCAGCAGTTACGTTGGGGTCGGGGTAGATACGCAGTATTTT.

The chain combines TRBV5-1 with TRBJ2-2; D is unresolved. The length of the CDR3 is 15 residues. Germline V gene sequence: CDR1 SGHRS, CDR2 YFSETQ. V was pared by 0 bases and J by 1 base, with 7 bases between. CDR3: CASSLALGNTGELFF. In nucleotides, the CDR3 is TGCGCCAGCAGCTTGGCCCTTGGGAACACCGGGGAGCTGTTTTTT.

By proportion, this clone is large. This sequence joins TRBV11-3 and TRBJ2-4; tentatively, D is TRBD1 (5 bases). The CDR3 runs 13 residues. Trimming removed 5 bases at V and 7 bases at J, with 12 bases between. Per the germline V gene, CDR1 is SGHNT and CDR2 is YENEEA. In DNA form, the CDR3 reads TGTGCCAGCAGCCACGGTGGGGCTAACATTCAGTACTTC. It yields the protein CASSHGGANIQYF.

This clone was detected a few times. This may be a read error: a much more frequent sequence differs by one nucleotide. The same CDR3 can be traced to other DNA sequences in this sample. The chain combines TRBV2 with TRBJ2-2; D possibly corresponds to TRBD1 (6 bases). Looked up from germline, CDR1 is SNHLY and CDR2 is FYNNEI. The CDR3 is 14 amino acids. CDR3 DNA sequence: TGTGCCAGCCGGGACACACTGAACACCGGGGAGTTGTTTTTT. Its protein product is CASRDTLNTGELFF. The full variable domain, completed using reference TRBV2 and TRBJ2-2, is EPEVTQTPSHQVTQMGQEVILRCVPISNHLYFYWYRQILGQKVEFLVSFYNNEISEKSEIFDDQFSVERPDGSNFTLKIRSTKLEDSAMYFCASRDTLNTGELFFGEGSRLTVL.

The V call is TRBV27, the J call TRBJ2-1; D uncertain. Trimming took 5 bases from V and 0 from J, leaving 11 bases between them. Germline CDR1 reads MNHEY; CDR2 reads SMNVEV (reference sequence). The CDR3 sequence is 15 residues long. The DNA for the CDR3 is TGTGCCAGCAGTCTACTGATGAGCTCCTACAATGAGCAGTTCTTC. It encodes CASSLLMSSYNEQFF.

By its share, this clone is medium-sized (0.01 to 0.1%). The chain employs TRBV5-4 and TRBJ2-5; possible D gene TRBD2, 5 bases. The germline CDR1 and CDR2 sequences are SGHNT and YYREEE (reference sequence). The length of the CDR3 is 14 residues. V dropped 1 base and J dropped 4 bases, with 11 bases sitting between them. The CDR3 spells CASSLFPGGETQYF. CDR3 DNA: TGTGCCAGCAGCTTGTTCCCAGGAGGAGAGACCCAGTACTTC.

The V gene is TRBV5-5, the J gene TRBJ2-5, with D unresolved. V lost 2 bases and J 5 bases, leaving 10 bases between the germline ends. There are 13 residues in the CDR3. Germline V CDR1 and CDR2: SGHKS, YYEKEE (reference sequence). CDR3 region: CASSFYNLETQYF. The CDR3 DNA sequence: TGTGCCAGCAGCTTTTACAATCTGGAGACCCAGTACTTC.

The V call is TRBV5-1, the J call TRBJ1-1; TRBD1 is a possible D gene (5 bases). The CDR3 totals 15 residues. The germline V gene has CDR1 SGHRS and CDR2 YFSETQ. The V and J ends lost 4 bases and 1 base respectively, with 14 bases between them. In nucleotides, the CDR3 is TGCGCCAGCAGCCGGGGCTGGGGGGGGAACACTGAAGCTTTCTTT. Translated, it gives CASSRGWGGNTEAFF. The entire variable domain, with the rest obtained from reference TRBV5-1 and TRBJ1-1, is as follows: KAGVTQTPRYLIKTRGQQVTLSCSPISGHRSVSWYQQTPGQGLQFLFEYFSETQRNKGNFPGRFSGRQFSNSRSEMNVSTLELGDSALYLCASSRGWGGNTEAFFGQGTRLTVV.

This clone was picked up a small number of times. This chain connects TRBV9 to TRBJ1-2; TRBD1 aligns across 9 bases. V gave up 2 bases and J gave up 8 bases; unmatched junction bases: 13. This CDR3 contains 16 residues. Germline CDR1 SGDLS, CDR2 YYNGEE. CDR3 in amino acids: CASSVFSTGGLGGYTF. CDR3 in DNA: TGTGCCAGCAGCGTCTTTTCGACAGGGGGTTTGGGAGGCTACACCTTC. The variable domain in full, completed from reference TRBV9 and TRBJ1-2, reads DSGVTQTPKHLITATGQRVTLRCSPRSGDLSVYWYQQSLDQGLQFLIQYYNGEERAKGNILERFSAQQFPDLHSELNLSSLELGDSALYFCASSVFSTGGLGGYTFGSGTRLTVV.

This chain joins TRBV5-4 and TRBJ2-5; D gene uncertain. Germline-derived CDR1 and CDR2 are SGHNT and YYREEE (reference sequence). CDR3 length equals 16 residues. V lost 1 base, J lost 2 bases, and 15 bases lay in between. CDR3 DNA: TGTGCCAGCAGCTTGAGTGAAGTGGTCCCTCAAGAGACCCAGTACTTC. Its protein product is CASSLSEVVPQETQYF.

This clone is categorized as large (0.1 to 1%). This sequence joins TRBV6-1 and TRBJ1-4, with no clear D. V lost 3 bases to trimming and J lost 6 bases, with 17 bases between them. This CDR3 comprises 16 residues. Germline V gives CDR1 MNHNS, CDR2 SASEGT. The CDR3 spells CASSDGRLLRDEKLFF. The CDR3 nucleotides read TGTGCCAGCAGTGACGGGAGGCTCCTTCGTGATGAAAAACTGTTTTTT.

This sequence joins TRBV5-6 and TRBJ2-7, with D hard to call. Germline V CDR1 and CDR2: SGHDT, YYEEEE. CDR3 length: 13 residues. Trimming removed 1 base from V and 3 bases from J, with 8 bases in between. Here the CDR3 reads CASSLYIGYEQYF. CDR3 DNA sequence: TGTGCCAGCAGCTTGTATATCGGCTACGAGCAGTACTTC.

This clone rates as medium-sized. The chain is built from TRBV19 and TRBJ1-2; D call uncertain. Trimming pared 3 bases from V and 4 bases from J, leaving 12 bases between. The germline gives CDR1 LNHDA, CDR2 SQIVND (reference sequence). The CDR3 has 14 residues. The CDR3 region has the DNA TGTGCCAGTAGTATCTCATGGGCAATCTATGGCTACACCTTC. It translates to CASSISWAIYGYTF.

The table lists this clone with a few counts. The chain is built from TRBV5-4 and TRBJ2-5; no clear D. The CDR3 sequence is 14 residues long. Per germline, CDR1 SGHNT and CDR2 YYREEE (reference sequence). V lost 0 bases, J lost 2 bases, and 8 bases lay in between. CDR3 in amino acids: CASSLVGQQETQYF. In nucleotides, the CDR3 is TGTGCCAGCAGCTTGGTTGGTCAGCAAGAGACCCAGTACTTC.

This clone is termed large (0.1 to 1%). The V gene is TRBV28, the J gene TRBJ1-2; weak D call: TRBD1 (5 bases). The CDR3 sequence is 12 residues long. The germline V gene encodes CDR1 MDHEN and CDR2 SYDVKM. The germline V and J ends were trimmed by 2 bases and 7 bases, with 8 bases remaining between them. The CDR3 region is CASSLLGVGYTF. In nucleotides, the CDR3 is TGTGCCAGCAGTTTACTAGGGGTTGGCTACACCTTC.

The chain carries TRBV6-5 and TRBJ2-5; D perhaps matches TRBD2 (5 bases). CDR3 length equals 13 residues. V was shortened by 5 bases and J by 5 bases, with 12 bases between the two germline ends. Per germline, CDR1 MNHEY and CDR2 SVGAGI. CDR3 loop: CASSLLATETQYF. The CDR3 bases are TGTGCCAGCAGTCTCCTAGCTACGGAGACCCAGTACTTC.

The chain carries TRBV7-2 and TRBJ1-2; D uncertain. The CDR3 spans 14 residues. Germline V gene lookup returns CDR1 SGHTA and CDR2 FQGNSA. The germline V and J ends were trimmed by 1 base and 4 bases, with 10 bases remaining between them. The CDR3 loop reads CASSLGIGPYGYTF. The CDR3 DNA follows: TGTGCCAGCAGCTTAGGAATTGGTCCCTATGGCTACACCTTC. Together with reference TRBV7-2 and TRBJ1-2, the CDR3 gives the full variable domain: GAGVSQSPSNKVTEKGKDVELRCDPISGHTALYWYRQSLGQGLEFLIYFQGNSAPDKSGLPSDRFSAERTGGSVSTLTIQRTQQEDSAVYLCASSLGIGPYGYTFGSGTRLTVV.

By proportion, this clone is medium-sized. The rearrangement joins TRBV10-3 to TRBJ2-7, with a tentative D call TRBD1 (6 bases). V was shortened by 3 bases and J by 0 bases, with 6 bases between the two germline ends. The CDR3 sequence is 13 residues long. Per germline, CDR1 ENHRY and CDR2 SYGVKD. DNA of the CDR3: TGTGCCATCAGTGAAGGGGGCTCCTACGAGCAGTACTTC. Translated: CAISEGGSYEQYF.

This clone was found a few times. The chain recombines TRBV6-9 with TRBJ2-3, with D unresolved. The germline V and J ends were trimmed by 6 bases and 6 bases, with 7 bases remaining between them. The germline CDR1 and CDR2 sequences are MNHGY and SVAAGI. The CDR3 covers 11 residues. The CDR3 is CASSALDTQYF. The CDR3 bases are TGTGCCAGCAGCGCGTTGGATACGCAGTATTTT.